This T cell receptor beta chain was sequenced during a study of blood T cell repertoires in COVID-19 (TCRdb year 2020). About the investigation overall: Samples from collaborators originated in the United States, Italy and Spain and spanned both the acute and convalescent phases of COVID-19. The prospective study material was composed of cDNA or gDNA derived from T cells, B-cell-depleted T cells, or PBMCs. Deeply sampled blood TCRbeta repertoires from subjects exposed to, actively infected with, or recovered from COVID-19 were included in the dataset. The repertoires were released in a freely available public database meant as a resource for research on the immune response to SARS-CoV-2. The samples were drawn from the first 160 participants of the ongoing ImmuneRACE study and from more than 1,000 subjects provided by 6 global collaborators. The sample metadata nearly always contained a de-identified subject ID, COVID-19 status, age in years and sex. HLA class I and class II types, where available, came from metadata supplied by the sample provider rather than from assay-based typing.

The germline V end is reduced by 0 bases and the J end by 1 base; junction bases left unmatched: 13. The germline V gene (reference sequence) yields PRHDT for CDR1 and FYEKMQ for CDR2. Including cysteine and phenylalanine, the CDR3 has 19 amino acids. The only DNA kept is the CDR3, 57 bases in frame from the first base. TCRbeta CDR3 regions were amplified from genomic DNA by means of the immunoSEQ Assay, a bias-controlled multiplex PCR. In the source study's methods: The number of nucleated cells in each sample was estimated from the amplification of reference gene primers within the assay. To quantify the absolute abundance of each unique TCRbeta CDR3 rearrangement, sequence reads were collapsed and filtered. For each sample, productive Simpson clonality was calculated as the square root of Simpson's diversity index across productive rearrangements. TCRdb retrieved this table from immuneACCESS and kept in-frame rearrangements only. Not all clones are present; in checked studies, unresolved V genes account for under half, and no reason is known for the remainder. V and J calls and clone size follow that table, whereas D and trimming were derived from the DNA. Recorded for this sample are about 200,000 clones; roughly 80% of them occurred a single time. Approximately 8% of the sample comes from the top ten.

As for this clone: Its antigen is currently not known. No much larger clonotype is one base removed from it; base qualities were not supplied.

General study outcomes and caveats: Clinical and demographic metadata were provided uncurated, with the amount varying by source and participant.

Whole blood was collected in K2EDTA tubes by collaborating institutions according to the institutions' own protocols. For TCRbeta analysis, collaborators shipped samples as frozen whole blood, isolated PBMCs, or DNA extracted from either of those sample types. Input material: peripheral blood. This clonotype originated in an elderly woman with acute or convalescent COVID-19. The rearrangement combines TRBV13 with TRBJ2-3; 7 central nucleotides agree with TRBD2. The DNA sequence is given as TGTGCCAGCAGCTTAGGCCTGGGGAGGGGTCTAAAGGGCACAGATACGCAGTATTTT. The resulting protein is CASSLGLGRGLKGTDTQYF.